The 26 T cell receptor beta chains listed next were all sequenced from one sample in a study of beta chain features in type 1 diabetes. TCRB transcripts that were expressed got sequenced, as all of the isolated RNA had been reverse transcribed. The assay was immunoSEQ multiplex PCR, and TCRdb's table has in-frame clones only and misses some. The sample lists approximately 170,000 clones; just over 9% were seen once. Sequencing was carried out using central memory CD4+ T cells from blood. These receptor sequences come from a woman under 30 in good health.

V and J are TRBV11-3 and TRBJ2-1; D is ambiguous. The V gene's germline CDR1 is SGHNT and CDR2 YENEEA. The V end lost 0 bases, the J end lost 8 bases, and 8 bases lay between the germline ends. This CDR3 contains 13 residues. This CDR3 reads CASSLERLHEQFF. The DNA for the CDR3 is TGTGCCAGCAGCTTAGAGCGACTCCATGAGCAGTTCTTC. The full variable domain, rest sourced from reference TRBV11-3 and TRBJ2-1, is EAGVVQSPRYKIIEKKQPVAFWCNPISGHNTLYWYLQNLGQGPELLIRYENEEAVDDSQLPKDRFSAERLKGVDSTLKIQPAELGDSAVYLCASSLERLHEQFFGPGTRLTVL.

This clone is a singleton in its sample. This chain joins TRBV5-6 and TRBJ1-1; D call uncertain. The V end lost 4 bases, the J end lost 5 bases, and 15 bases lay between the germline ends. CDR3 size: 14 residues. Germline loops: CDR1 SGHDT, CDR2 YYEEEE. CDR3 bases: TGTGCCAGCAGCCGCAGAGAGACGGGTACTGAAGCTTTCTTT. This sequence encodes CASSRRETGTEAFF.

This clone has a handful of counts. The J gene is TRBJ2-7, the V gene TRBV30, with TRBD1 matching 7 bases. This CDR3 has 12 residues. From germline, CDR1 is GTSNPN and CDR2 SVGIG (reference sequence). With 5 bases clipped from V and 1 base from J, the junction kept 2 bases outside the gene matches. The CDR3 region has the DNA TGTGCCTGGGAGACAGGGTCCTACGAGCAGTACTTC. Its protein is CAWETGSYEQYF.

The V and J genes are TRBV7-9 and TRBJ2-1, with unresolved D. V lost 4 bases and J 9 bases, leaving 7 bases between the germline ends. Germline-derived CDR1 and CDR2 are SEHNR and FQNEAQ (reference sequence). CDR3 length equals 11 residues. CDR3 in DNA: TGTGCCAGCAGCTCACTTATTGAGCAGTTCTTC. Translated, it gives CASSSLIEQFF. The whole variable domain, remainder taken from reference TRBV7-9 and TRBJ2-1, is DTGVSQNPRHKITKRGQNVTFRCDPISEHNRLYWYRQTLGQGPEFLTYFQNEAQLEKSRLLSDRFSAERPKGSFSTLEIQRTEQGDSAMYLCASSSLIEQFFGPGTRLTVL.

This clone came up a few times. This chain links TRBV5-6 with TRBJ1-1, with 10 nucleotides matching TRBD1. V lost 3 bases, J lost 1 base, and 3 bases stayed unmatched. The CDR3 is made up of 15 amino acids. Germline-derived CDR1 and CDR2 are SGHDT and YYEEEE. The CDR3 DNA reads TGTGCCAGCAGCTGGGGACAGGGGACGAACACTGAAGCTTTCTTT. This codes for CASSWGQGTNTEAFF.

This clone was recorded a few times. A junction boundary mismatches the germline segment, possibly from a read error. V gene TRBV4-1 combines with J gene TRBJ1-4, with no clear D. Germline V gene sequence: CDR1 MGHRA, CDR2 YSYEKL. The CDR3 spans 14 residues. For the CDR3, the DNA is TGTGCCAGCAGCCAAGGCCAGCGTAATGAAAAACTGTTTTTT. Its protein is CASSQGQRNEKLFF.

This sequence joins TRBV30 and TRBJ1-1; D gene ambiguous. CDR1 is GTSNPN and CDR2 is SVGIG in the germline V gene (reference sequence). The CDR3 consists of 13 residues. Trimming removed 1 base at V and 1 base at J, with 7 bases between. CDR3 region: CAWSAGSNTEAFF. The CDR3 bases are TGTGCCTGGAGTGCGGGGTCGAACACTGAAGCTTTCTTT.

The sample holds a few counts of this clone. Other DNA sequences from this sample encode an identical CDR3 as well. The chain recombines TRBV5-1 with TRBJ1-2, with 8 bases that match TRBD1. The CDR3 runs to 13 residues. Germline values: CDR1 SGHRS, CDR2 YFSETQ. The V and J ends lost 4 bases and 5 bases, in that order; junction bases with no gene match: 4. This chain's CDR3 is CASSPDRVYGYTF. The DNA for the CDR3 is TGCGCCAGCAGCCCGGACAGGGTATATGGCTACACCTTC.

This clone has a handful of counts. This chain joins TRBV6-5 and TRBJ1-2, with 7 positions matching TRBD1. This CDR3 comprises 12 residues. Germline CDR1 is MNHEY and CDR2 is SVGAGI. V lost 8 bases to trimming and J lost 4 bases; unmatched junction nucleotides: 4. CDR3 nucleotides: TGTGCCAGCGGACAGGACCTCTATGGCTACACCTTC. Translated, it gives CASGQDLYGYTF.

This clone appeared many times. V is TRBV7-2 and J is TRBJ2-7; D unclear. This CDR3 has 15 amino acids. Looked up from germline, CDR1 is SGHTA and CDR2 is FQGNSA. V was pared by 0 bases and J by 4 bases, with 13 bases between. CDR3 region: CASSLATTGRYEQYF. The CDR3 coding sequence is TGTGCCAGCAGCTTAGCTACTACCGGTCGATACGAGCAGTACTTC.

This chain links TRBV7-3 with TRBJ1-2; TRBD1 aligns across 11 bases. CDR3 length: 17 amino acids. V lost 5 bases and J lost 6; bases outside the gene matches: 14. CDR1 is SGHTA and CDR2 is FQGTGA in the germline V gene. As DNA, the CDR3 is TGTGCCAGCAGCCCCTCATACGGAGGACAGGGGGCGAATGGCTACACCTTC. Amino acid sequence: CASSPSYGGQGANGYTF.

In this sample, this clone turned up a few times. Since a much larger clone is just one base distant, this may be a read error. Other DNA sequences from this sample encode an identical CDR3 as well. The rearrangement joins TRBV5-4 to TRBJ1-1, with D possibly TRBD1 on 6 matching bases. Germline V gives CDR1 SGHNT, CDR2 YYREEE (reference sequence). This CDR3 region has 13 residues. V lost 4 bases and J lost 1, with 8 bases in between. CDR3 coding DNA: TGTGCCAGCAGCCAGGACAGGAACACTGAAGCTTTCTTT. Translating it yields CASSQDRNTEAFF. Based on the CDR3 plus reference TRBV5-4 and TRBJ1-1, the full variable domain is ETGVTQSPTHLIKTRGQQVTLRCSSQSGHNTVSWYQQALGQGPQFIFQYYREEENGRGNFPPRFSGLQFPNYSSELNVNALELDDSALYLCASSQDRNTEAFFGQGTRLTVV.

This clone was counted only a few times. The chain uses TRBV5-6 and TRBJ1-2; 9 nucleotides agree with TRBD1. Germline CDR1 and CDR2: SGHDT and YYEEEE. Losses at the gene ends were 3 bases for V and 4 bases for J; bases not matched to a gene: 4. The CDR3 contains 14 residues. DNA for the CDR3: TGTGCCAGCAGCTCCTGGGACAGGGCCTATGGCTACACCTTC. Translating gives CASSSWDRAYGYTF.

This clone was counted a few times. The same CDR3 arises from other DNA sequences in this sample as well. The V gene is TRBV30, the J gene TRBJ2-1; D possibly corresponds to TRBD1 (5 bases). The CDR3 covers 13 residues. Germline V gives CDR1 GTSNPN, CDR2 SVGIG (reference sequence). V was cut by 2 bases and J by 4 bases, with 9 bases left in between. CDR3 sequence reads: CAWSRGQYNEQFF. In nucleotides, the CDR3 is TGTGCCTGGAGTAGGGGCCAGTACAATGAGCAGTTCTTC.

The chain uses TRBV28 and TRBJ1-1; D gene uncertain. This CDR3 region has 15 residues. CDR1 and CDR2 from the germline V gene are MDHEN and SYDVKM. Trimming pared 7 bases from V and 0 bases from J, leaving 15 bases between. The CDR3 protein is CASTLGDRLNTEAFF. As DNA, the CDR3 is TGTGCCAGCACCCTGGGAGACCGACTGAACACTGAAGCTTTCTTT.

CDR3 protein: CATNGETGYNSPLHF. The CDR3 DNA follows: TGTGCCACCAATGGAGAAACGGGGTATAATTCACCCCTCCACTTT. The chain has TRBV2 and TRBJ1-6; D gene unclear. This CDR3 is built from 15 residues. V was trimmed by 10 bases and J by 4 bases, leaving 17 bases between them. Looked up from germline, CDR1 is SNHLY and CDR2 is FYNNEI.

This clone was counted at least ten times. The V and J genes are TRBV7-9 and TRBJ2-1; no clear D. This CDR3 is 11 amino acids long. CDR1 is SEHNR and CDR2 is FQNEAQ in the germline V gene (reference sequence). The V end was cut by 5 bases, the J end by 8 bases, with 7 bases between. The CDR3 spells CASSAYDEQFF. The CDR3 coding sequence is TGTGCCAGCAGCGCGTACGATGAGCAGTTCTTC.

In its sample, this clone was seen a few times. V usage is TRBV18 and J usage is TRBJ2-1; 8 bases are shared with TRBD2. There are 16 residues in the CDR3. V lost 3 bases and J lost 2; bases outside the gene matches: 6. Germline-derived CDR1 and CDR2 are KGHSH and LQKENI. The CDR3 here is CASSPLRGGTYNEQFF. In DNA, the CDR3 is TGTGCCAGCTCACCCCTCCGGGGGGGGACCTACAATGAGCAGTTCTTC.

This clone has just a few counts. This CDR3 reads CASSPTEGGTNQPQHF. The CDR3 DNA follows: TGTGCCAGCTCACCCACGGAAGGCGGGACTAATCAGCCCCAGCATTTT. The chain links TRBV18 to TRBJ1-5, with D possibly TRBD1 on 5 matching bases. The CDR3 consists of 16 residues. Germline loops: CDR1 KGHSH, CDR2 LQKENI. V was trimmed by 3 bases and J by 4 bases, leaving 16 bases between them.

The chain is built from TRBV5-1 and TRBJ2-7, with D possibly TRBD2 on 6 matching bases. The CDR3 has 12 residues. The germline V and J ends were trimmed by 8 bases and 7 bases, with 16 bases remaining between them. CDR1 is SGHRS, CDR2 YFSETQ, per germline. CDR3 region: CASARDSTEQYF. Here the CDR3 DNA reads TGCGCCAGTGCCAGGGACTCAACTGAGCAGTACTTC.

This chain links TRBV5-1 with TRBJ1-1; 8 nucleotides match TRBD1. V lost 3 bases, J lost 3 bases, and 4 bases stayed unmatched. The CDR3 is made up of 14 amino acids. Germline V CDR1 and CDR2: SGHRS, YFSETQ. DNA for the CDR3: TGCGCCAGCAGCTCAGGGGGCTCTGACACTGAAGCTTTCTTT. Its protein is CASSSGGSDTEAFF.

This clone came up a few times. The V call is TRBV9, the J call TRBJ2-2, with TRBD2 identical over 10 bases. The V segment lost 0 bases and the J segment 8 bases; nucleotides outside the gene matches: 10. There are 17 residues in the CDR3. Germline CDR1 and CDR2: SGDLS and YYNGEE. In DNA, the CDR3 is TGTGCCAGCAGCGTAGTGCGGCTAGCGGGAGCTCTAGGGGAGCTGTTTTTT. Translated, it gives CASSVVRLAGALGELFF.

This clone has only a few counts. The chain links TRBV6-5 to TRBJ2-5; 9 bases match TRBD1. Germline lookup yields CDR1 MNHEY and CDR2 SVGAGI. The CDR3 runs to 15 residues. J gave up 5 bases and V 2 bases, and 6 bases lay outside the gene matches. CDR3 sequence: CASSYLGTGRETQYF. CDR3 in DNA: TGTGCCAGCAGTTACCTCGGGACAGGGAGGGAGACCCAGTACTTC.

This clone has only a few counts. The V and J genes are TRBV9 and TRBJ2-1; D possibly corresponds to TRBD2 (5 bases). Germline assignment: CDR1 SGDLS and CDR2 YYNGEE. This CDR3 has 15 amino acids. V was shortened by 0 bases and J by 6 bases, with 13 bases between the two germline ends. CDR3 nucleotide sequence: TGTGCCAGCAGCGTAGCGGGCGGGCAGGTCAATGAGCAGTTCTTC. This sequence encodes CASSVAGGQVNEQFF.

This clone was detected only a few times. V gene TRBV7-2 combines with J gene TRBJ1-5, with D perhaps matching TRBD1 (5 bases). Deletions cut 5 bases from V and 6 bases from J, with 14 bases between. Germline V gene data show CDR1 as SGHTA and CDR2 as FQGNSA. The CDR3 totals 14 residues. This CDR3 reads CASSPAGRSQPQHF. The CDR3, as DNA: TGTGCCAGCAGCCCGGCAGGGCGGAGTCAGCCCCAGCATTTT.

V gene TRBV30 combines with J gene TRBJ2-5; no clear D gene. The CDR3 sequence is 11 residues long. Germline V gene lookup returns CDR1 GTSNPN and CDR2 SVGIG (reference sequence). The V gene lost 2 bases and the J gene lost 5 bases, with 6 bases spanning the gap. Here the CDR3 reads CAWSPRETQYF. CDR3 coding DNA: TGTGCCTGGAGTCCTCGGGAGACCCAGTACTTC.